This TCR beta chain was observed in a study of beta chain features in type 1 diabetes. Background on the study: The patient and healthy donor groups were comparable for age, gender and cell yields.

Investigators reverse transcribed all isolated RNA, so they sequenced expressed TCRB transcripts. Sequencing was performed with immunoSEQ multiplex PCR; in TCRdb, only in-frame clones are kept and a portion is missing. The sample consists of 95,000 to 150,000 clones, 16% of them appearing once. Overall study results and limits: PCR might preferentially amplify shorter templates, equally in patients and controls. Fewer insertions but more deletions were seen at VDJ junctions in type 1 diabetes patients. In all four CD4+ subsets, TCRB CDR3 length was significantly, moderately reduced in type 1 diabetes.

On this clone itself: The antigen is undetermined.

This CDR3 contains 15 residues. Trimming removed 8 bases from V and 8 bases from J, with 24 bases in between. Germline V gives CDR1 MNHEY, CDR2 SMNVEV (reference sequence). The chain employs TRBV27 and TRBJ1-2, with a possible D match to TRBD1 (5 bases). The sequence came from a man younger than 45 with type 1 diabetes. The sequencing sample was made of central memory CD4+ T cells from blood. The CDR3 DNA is TGTGCCAGCGCAACGGACGGGAGAGGGGTTGGGGGCTACACCTTC. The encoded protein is CASATDGRGVGGYTF.